Listed here are 5 T cell receptor beta chains from one sample, sequenced in a study of blood T cell repertoires in COVID-19. The table came from immunoSEQ multiplex PCR; TCRdb's copy has only in-frame clones and leaves some out. The repertoire consists of 200,000 to 300,000 clones, with 70% to 90% occurring once and the leading ten covering under 4%. The specimen sequenced was peripheral blood. These receptors were collected from a young man with active or convalescent COVID-19.

This chain connects TRBV7-3 to TRBJ2-1, with unresolved D. The CDR3 is 14 amino acids. Per germline, CDR1 SGHTA and CDR2 FQGTGA. Trimming took 1 base from V and 5 from J, leaving 9 bases between them. The CDR3 bases are TGTGCCAGCAGCTTAAGGGCAGACAACAATGAGCAGTTCTTC. As protein: CASSLRADNNEQFF.

This chain links TRBV20-1 with TRBJ2-1; TRBD2 agrees at 10 bases. V gave up 3 bases and J gave up 8 bases; unmatched junction bases: 13. The CDR3 length is 16 residues. Germline CDR1 DFQATT, CDR2 SNEGSKA (reference sequence). This chain's CDR3 is CSASSLLAGVVYEQFF. In DNA form, the CDR3 reads TGCAGTGCTAGTAGTCTCCTAGCGGGAGTCGTATATGAGCAGTTCTTC.

The chain employs TRBV7-9 and TRBJ1-2; maybe TRBD1 (5 bases). The CDR3 sequence is 13 residues long. V was cut by 1 base and J by 3 bases, with 6 bases left in between. CDR1 is SEHNR, CDR2 FQNEAQ, per germline (reference sequence). CDR3 sequence: CASSLVQDYGYTF. In DNA, the CDR3 is TGTGCCAGCAGCTTAGTACAGGACTATGGCTACACCTTC.

The chain uses TRBV9 and TRBJ1-2; possibly TRBD1 for D (5 bases). Trimming removed 4 bases from V and 5 bases from J, with 18 bases in between. The CDR3 has 15 amino acids. The germline V gene encodes CDR1 SGDLS and CDR2 YYNGEE. CDR3 region: CASSRRQQPSYGYTF. The DNA for the CDR3 is TGTGCCAGCAGCAGACGACAGCAACCGTCTTATGGCTACACCTTC. Using reference TRBV9 and TRBJ1-2 for the parts outside the CDR3, the full variable domain is DSGVTQTPKHLITATGQRVTLRCSPRSGDLSVYWYQQSLDQGLQFLIQYYNGEERAKGNILERFSAQQFPDLHSELNLSSLELGDSALYFCASSRRQQPSYGYTFGSGTRLTVV.

The chain carries TRBV5-6 and TRBJ1-2, with TRBD1 identical over 10 bases. Looked up from germline, CDR1 is SGHDT and CDR2 is YYEEEE. The CDR3 contains 17 residues. Trimming took 0 bases from V and 7 from J; bases not matched to a gene: 12. CDR3 sequence reads: CASSLDPTGTGVSGYTF. In nucleotides, the CDR3 is TGTGCCAGCAGCTTGGACCCTACTGGGACAGGGGTCAGTGGCTACACCTTC.